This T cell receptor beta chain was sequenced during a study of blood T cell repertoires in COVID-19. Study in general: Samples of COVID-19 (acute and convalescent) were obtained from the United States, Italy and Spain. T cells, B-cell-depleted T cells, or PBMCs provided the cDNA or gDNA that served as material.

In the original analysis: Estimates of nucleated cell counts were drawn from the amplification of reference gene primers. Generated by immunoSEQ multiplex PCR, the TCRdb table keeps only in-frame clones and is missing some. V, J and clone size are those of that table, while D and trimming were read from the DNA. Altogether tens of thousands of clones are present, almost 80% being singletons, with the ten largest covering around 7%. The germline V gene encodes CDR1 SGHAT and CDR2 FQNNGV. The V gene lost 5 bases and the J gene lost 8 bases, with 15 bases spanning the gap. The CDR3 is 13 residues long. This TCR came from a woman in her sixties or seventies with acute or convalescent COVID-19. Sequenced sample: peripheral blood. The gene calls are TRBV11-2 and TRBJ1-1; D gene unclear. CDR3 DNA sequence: TGTGCCAGCAGCGGAATCCATTCGGGGGAAGCTTTCTTT. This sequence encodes CASSGIHSGEAFF.